The T cell receptor (beta chain) described here comes from a study of yellow fever vaccine responses in identical twins. Study-wide results and caveats: Twins reportedly appeared to share part of their vaccine T cell response while keeping part individual.

The ends were cut back, 0 bases at V and 8 bases at J, with 10 bases in the middle. CDR3 length: 13 amino acids. The germline gives CDR1 LNHNV, CDR2 YYDKDF (reference sequence). Using its own MiXCR run on the RT-PCR reads, TCRdb lists one record per CDR3 protein. The sample shows about 9,100 distinct CDR3 sequences, roughly 83% of them seen only once. A remark on this clonotype: Its antigen is undetermined.

The chain combines TRBV15 with TRBJ1-2, with D possibly TRBD1 on 5 matching bases. The sequence was obtained from a woman between 18 and 29 years old who received the yellow fever vaccine. Specimen: T cells from blood (PBMCs), unsorted or a sorted subset (not recorded which), collected before or after yellow fever vaccination (not recorded which). This chain's CDR3 is CATSRDGAGGYTF. The CDR3, as DNA: TGTGCCACCAGCAGAGATGGGGCTGGGGGCTACACCTTC. The entire variable domain, with the rest obtained from reference TRBV15 and TRBJ1-2, is as follows: DAMVIQNPRYQVTQFGKPVTLSCSQTLNHNVMYWYQQKSSQAPKLLFHYYDKDFNNEADTPDNFQSRRPNTSFCFLDIRSPGLGDTAMYLCATSRDGAGGYTFGSGTRLTVV.